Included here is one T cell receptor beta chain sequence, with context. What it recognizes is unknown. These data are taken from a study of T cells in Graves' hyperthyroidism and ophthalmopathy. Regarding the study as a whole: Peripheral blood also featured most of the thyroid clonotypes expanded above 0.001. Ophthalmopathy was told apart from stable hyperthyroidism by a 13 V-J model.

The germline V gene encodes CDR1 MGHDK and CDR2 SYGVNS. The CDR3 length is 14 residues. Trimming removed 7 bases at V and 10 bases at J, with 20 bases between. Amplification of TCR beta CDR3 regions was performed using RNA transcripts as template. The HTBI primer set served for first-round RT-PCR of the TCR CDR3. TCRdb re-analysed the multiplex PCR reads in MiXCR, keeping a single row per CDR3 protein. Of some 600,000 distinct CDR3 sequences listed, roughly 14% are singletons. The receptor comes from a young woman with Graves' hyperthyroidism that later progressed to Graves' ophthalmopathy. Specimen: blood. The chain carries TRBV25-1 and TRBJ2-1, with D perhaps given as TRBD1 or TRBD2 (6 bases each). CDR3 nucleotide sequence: TGTGCCAGCAATCGGGACGGGGGCTCCTACGAGCAGTTCTTC. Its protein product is CASNRDGGSYEQFF.